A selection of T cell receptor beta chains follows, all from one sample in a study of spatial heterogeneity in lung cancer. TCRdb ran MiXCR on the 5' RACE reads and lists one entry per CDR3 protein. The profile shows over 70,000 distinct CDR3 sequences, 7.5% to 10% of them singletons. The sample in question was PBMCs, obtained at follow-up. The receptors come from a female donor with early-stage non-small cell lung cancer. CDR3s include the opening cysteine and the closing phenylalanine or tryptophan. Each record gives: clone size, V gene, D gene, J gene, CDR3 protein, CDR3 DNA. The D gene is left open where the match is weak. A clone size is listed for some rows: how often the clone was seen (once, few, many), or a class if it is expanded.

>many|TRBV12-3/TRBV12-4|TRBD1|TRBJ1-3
CASSPQGDGNTIYF
TGTGCCAGCAGTCCCCAGGGGGATGGAAACACCATATATTTT
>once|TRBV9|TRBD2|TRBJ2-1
CASSVVSGSWGEQFF
TGTGCCAGCAGCGTAGTGAGCGGGAGCTGGGGTGAGCAGTTCTTC
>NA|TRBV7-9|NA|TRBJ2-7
CASSTMGGFSIAYEQYF
TGTGCCAGCAGCACCATGGGGGGCTTCTCAATCGCCTACGAGCAGTACTTC
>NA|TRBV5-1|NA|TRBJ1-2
CASSLAGGFSYGYTF
TGCGCCAGCAGCTTGGCCGGAGGGTTTAGCTATGGCTACACCTTC
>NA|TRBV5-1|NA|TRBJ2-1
CASSLVDSSYNEQFF
TGCGCCAGCAGCTTGGTCGATAGCTCCTACAATGAGCAGTTCTTC
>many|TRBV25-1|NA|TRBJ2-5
CASSGEIWGVETQYF
TGTGCCAGCAGTGGTGAAATCTGGGGCGTAGAGACCCAGTACTTC
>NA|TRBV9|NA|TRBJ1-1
CASSVVALGGEAFF
TGTGCCAGCAGCGTAGTGGCCTTGGGAGGTGAAGCTTTCTTT
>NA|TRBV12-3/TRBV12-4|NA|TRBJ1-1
CASTRGLPNTEAFF
TGTGCCAGCACAAGGGGACTTCCGAACACTGAAGCTTTCTTT
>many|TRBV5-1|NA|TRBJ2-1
CASSSGTFYNEQFF
TGCGCCAGCAGCTCCGGGACCTTTTACAATGAGCAGTTCTTC
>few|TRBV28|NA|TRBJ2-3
CASSRARVITQYF
TGTGCCAGCAGCAGAGCCAGGGTTATTACGCAGTATTTT
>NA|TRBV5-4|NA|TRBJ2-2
CASSVDSLLNTEELFF
TGTGCCAGCAGTGTGGACAGTCTCCTAAACACCGAGGAGCTGTTTTTT
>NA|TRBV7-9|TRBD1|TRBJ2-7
CASSLWDRVNEQYF
TGTGCCAGCAGCTTATGGGACAGGGTAAACGAGCAGTACTTC
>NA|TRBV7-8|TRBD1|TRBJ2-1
CASSLGPQGAGEQFF
TGTGCCAGCAGCTTAGGACCACAGGGGGCCGGTGAGCAGTTCTTC
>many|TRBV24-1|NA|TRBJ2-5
CATSDRIQETQYF
TGTGCCACCAGTGATCGAATACAAGAGACCCAGTACTTC
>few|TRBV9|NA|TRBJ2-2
CASNLAPTNTGELFF
TGTGCCAGCAACTTAGCGCCAACGAACACCGGGGAGCTGTTTTTT
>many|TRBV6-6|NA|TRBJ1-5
CASSYWGDSNQPQHF
TGTGCCAGCAGTTACTGGGGAGATAGCAATCAGCCCCAGCATTTT
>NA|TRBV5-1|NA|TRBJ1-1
CASSLLGNTEAFF
TGCGCCAGCAGCCTGTTGGGGAACACTGAAGCTTTCTTT
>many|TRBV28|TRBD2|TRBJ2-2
CASSSGAGGAGELFF
TGTGCCAGCAGCTCAGGGGCGGGAGGTGCCGGGGAGCTGTTTTTT
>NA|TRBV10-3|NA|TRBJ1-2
CAISDWEGYGYTF
TGTGCCATCAGTGATTGGGAAGGATACGGCTACACCTTC
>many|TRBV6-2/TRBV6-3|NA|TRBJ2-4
CASSYLVVVAESKNIQYF
TGTGCCAGCAGTTATTTGGTGGTGGTAGCGGAATCCAAAAACATTCAGTACTTC
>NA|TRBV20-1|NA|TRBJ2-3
CSARALQGYTDTQYF
TGCAGTGCTAGAGCCTTGCAGGGGTATACAGATACGCAGTATTTT
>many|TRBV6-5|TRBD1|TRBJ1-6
CASNWDSNSPLHF
TGTGCCAGCAACTGGGACAGTAATTCACCCCTCCACTTT
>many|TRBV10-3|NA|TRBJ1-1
CAIRTGSLNTEAFF
TGTGCCATCAGGACAGGATCCCTGAACACTGAAGCTTTCTTT
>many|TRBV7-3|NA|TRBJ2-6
CASSWGADGANVLTF
TGTGCCAGCAGCTGGGGAGCGGATGGGGCCAACGTCCTGACTTTC
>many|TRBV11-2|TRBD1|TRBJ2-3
CASSAHRGSTDTQYF
TGTGCCAGCAGCGCCCACAGGGGAAGCACAGATACGCAGTATTTT
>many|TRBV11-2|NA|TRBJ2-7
CASSLPATYEQYF
TGTGCCAGCAGCTTACCAGCGACCTACGAGCAGTACTTC
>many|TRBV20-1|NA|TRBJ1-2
CSASKEPHYGYTF
TGCAGTGCTAGTAAGGAGCCCCACTATGGCTACACCTTC
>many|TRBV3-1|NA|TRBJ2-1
CASSQDTAGYNEQFF
TGTGCCAGCAGCCAAGATACGGCCGGGTACAATGAGCAGTTCTTC
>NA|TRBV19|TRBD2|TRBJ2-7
CASSPEKAGSSYEQYF
TGTGCCAGTTCGCCCGAAAAAGCGGGATCATCCTACGAGCAGTACTTC
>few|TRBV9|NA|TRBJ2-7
CASSVDQGSYEQYF
TGTGCCAGCAGCGTAGACCAGGGCTCCTACGAGCAGTACTTC
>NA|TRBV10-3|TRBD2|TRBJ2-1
CAISDRTSSTPYNEQFF
TGTGCCATCAGTGATCGGACTAGCTCTACGCCCTACAATGAGCAGTTCTTC
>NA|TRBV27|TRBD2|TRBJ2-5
CASSPRTSARETQYF
TGTGCCAGCAGCCCCCGGACTAGCGCAAGAGAGACCCAGTACTTC
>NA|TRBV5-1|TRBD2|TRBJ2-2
CASSKRGLAGVTGELFF
TGCGCCAGCAGCAAACGGGGACTAGCGGGAGTCACCGGGGAGCTGTTTTTT
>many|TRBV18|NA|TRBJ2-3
CASSPAVSTDTQYF
TGTGCCAGCTCACCGGCGGTTAGCACAGATACGCAGTATTTT
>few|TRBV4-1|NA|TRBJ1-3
CASSQNNTSGNTIYF
TGCGCCAGCAGCCAAAATAACACTTCTGGAAACACCATATATTTT
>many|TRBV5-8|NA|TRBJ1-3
CASSLVGAGNTIYF
TGTGCCAGCAGCTTGGTTGGCGCTGGAAACACCATATATTTT
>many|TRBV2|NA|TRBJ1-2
CASRKLESWGYTF
TGTGCCAGCAGGAAGCTGGAGTCCTGGGGCTACACCTTC
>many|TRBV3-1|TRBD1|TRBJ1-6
CASSGGQGGSPLHF
TGTGCCAGCAGCGGAGGACAGGGAGGTTCACCCCTCCACTTT
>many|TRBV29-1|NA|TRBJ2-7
CSVRTSSYEQYF
TGCAGCGTCAGGACAAGCTCCTACGAGCAGTACTTC
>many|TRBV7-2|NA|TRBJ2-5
CASSYLAGETQYF
TGTGCCAGCAGCTACCTGGCAGGGGAGACCCAGTACTTC
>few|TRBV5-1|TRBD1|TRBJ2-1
CASSWRSGTGGFNEQFF
TGCGCCAGCAGCTGGAGATCCGGGACAGGGGGATTCAATGAGCAGTTCTTC
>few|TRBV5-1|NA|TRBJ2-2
CASSLDGRSTGELFF
TGCGCCAGCAGCTTGGACGGACGGAGTACCGGGGAGCTGTTTTTT
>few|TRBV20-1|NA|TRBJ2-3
CSALVGGTDTQYF
TGCAGTGCCCTGGTGGGGGGCACAGATACGCAGTATTTT
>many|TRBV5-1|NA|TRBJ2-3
CASSTPSTDTQYF
TGCGCCAGCAGCACTCCAAGCACAGATACGCAGTATTTT
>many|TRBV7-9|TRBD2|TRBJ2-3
CASSLVIAGADTQYF
TGTGCCAGCAGCTTAGTGATAGCGGGTGCAGATACGCAGTATTTT
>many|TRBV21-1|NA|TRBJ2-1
CASSKVKVETSYNEQFF
TGTGCCAGCAGCAAAGTAAAAGTTGAGACCTCCTACAATGAGCAGTTCTTC
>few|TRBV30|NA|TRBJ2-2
CAWTSYGELFF
TGTGCCTGGACCTCTTACGGGGAGCTGTTTTTT
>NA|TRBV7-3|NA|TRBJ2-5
CASSETQYF
TGTGCCAGCTCAGAGACCCAGTACTTC
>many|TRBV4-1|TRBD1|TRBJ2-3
CASSQRTGKVDTQYF
TGCGCCAGCAGCCAAAGGACAGGGAAAGTGGATACGCAGTATTTT
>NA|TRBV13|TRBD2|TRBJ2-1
CASSPPLPGAGGSYNEQFF
TGTGCCAGCAGCCCGCCGCTTCCGGGAGCGGGGGGATCCTACAATGAGCAGTTCTTC
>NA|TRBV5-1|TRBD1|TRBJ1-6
CASNPGQSNSPLHF
TGCGCCAGCAACCCGGGACAGTCTAATTCACCCCTCCACTTT